This TCR beta chain was sequenced in a study of cytomegalovirus exposure and HLA in healthy donors (dated by TCRdb to the late 2010s). A note on the overall study: An earlier analysis of approximately 640 of the donors reported 250 to 350 Gb of sequence data and about 100 million unique TCR beta sequences from 150 million to 200 million T cells. An early release that covered about 640 HLA-typed donors contained about 290 gigabases of sequencing data and 80 million or so unique TCR sequences. Of the 300 to 500 genotyped donors, over 80% were placed in the genetic ancestry cluster associated with self-reported Caucasian donors. The study aimed to test whether signatures of past pathogen exposure could be identified by cataloging public T cell receptors. Using immunosequencing, the study profiled T cell repertoires from 550 to 750 subjects and related those repertoires to cytomegalovirus serostatus. Along with the 666-subject first cohort, a separate validation cohort of over 90 different subjects was used. To predict cytomegalovirus infection status, the study brought together high-throughput TCR immunosequencing, statistical association of individual TCRs with disease status, and machine learning. To study patterns of TCR occurrence, a later analysis re-analyzed previously published TCR beta repertoires from more than 550 donors and added high-resolution HLA genotyping. The later analysis used no new phenotypic data to find candidate immune exposures, relying instead on TCR beta sequences and their occurrence across donors. In an earlier analysis of 500 to 650 of the donors, high-throughput TCR beta sequencing was used to judge whether each TCR beta V gene segment behaved as functional or pseudogenic. Alongside the repertoire data, information on donor age, sex, ethnicity and CMV serostatus was compiled. In a later genetic analysis, genome-wide SNP genotypes for about 55% of the roughly 670 donors were used, and that subset was treated as a discovery cohort. Every discovery cohort repertoire had been produced on one sequencing platform. HLA typing covered class I and class II loci at four-digit resolution. The number of donors typed differed by locus, with about 629-630 for A, B, C, DRB1 and DQB1, roughly 520 for DQA1, 600 to 610 for DPA1, and some 440 for DPB1. A handful of DR-DQ haplotypes were handled as single units for association and clustering because linkage in the cohort was strong. Among some 400 genotyped donors of the cohort, an average of around 240,000 unique TCR beta nucleotide sequences was sequenced per donor, of which about 18% were non-productive. Study-wide findings and limitations: In a later analysis, most CMV-associated TCR beta chains were found to appear HLA-restricted, with HLA associations seemingly driven largely by CMV exposure. A group of highly shared sequence variants was considered likely to be a technical artifact of the sequencing pipeline. When HLA alleles, especially DR and DQ, strongly co-occurred, TCR associations were difficult to assign to individual alleles. In a later analysis, around 17,000 TCR beta sequences were associated with specific HLA alleles at a false discovery rate of 0.05. According to a later analysis, parvovirus B19, influenza, CMV and Epstein-Barr virus appeared linked to several top co-occurrence clusters. In a later analysis, HLA-associated TCR beta chains were found to be more clonally expanded and to have lower generation probabilities than equally common non-associated chains. Correlated functional status among segregating V segments might reflect linkage disequilibrium, but an unknown experimental factor could not be ruled out. HLA typing was unavailable for some donors at each locus, so association tests used only the typed subset. In vitro tests confirmed that a few of the cytomegalovirus-associated TCR beta chains recognize cytomegalovirus antigens. Because the 87-base-pair reads could not distinguish some IMGT-functional V segments, including TRBV6-2 and TRBV6-3, those segments were excluded. A later genetic analysis reported fewer N-insertions in productive TCRs among donors in an Asian-associated ancestry cluster than the roughly 690-donor mean. A total of fewer than 200 TCR beta chains were listed by the study as associated with cytomegalovirus. An association between a missense DCLRE1C variant and V-gene and J-gene trimming of TCR beta chains was found in a later genetic analysis and replicated in an independent cohort. The only immune exposure information available for the cohort was CMV serostatus. The authors suggested that the approach could potentially be generalized to other disease states and immunological phenotypes. In both the original and validation cohorts, the classifier was reported to diagnose cytomegalovirus status with high specificity and sensitivity. Sequencing depth was assumed to be roughly uniform across donors in the presence/absence analyses, though that assumption may not hold. The cohort was sequenced for TCR beta chains only, and without alpha or paired-chain data the features that could be detected were limited. An earlier analysis of 587 of the donors showed that most TCR beta V segments appeared in productive rearrangements either about 87% or about 30% of the time, which broadly matched IMGT annotations. A later analysis found that TCR association rates varied across HLA loci, with DRB1 alleles showing the most associated TCRs and HLA-C alleles the fewest. Most TCR sequences were seen in very few donors, while some public TCRs were found in many individuals. A further reported finding was that TCR beta sequences accurately predicted the HLA-A and HLA-B alleles for most subjects in the first cohort. Because counts were too low, seventeen rarely observed V segments, including chromosome 9 orphons, were left out of the earlier analysis of 587 of the donors.

For this chain, trimming is 8 bases at the V end and 5 bases at the J end, and the number of junction bases without a gene match is 11. Sequences MDHEN (CDR1) and SYDVKM (CDR2) are obtained from the germline V gene. The CDR3 measures 16 amino acids from cysteine to phenylalanine. Only CDR3 DNA remains: 48 bases, in frame from the first base. The cohort comprised several hundred healthy bone marrow donors. At the time of sampling, every cohort member was nominally healthy, though immune exposures that went unrecorded were likely present. The donor was CMV seronegative and belonged to the group of roughly 330 seronegative cohort members. Each donor provided a peripheral blood sample, and peripheral blood mononuclear cells were used for TCR beta sequencing. Genomic DNA extraction from the blood cell samples was performed with the Qiagen DNeasy Blood Extraction Kit. Library method: the immunoSEQ multiplex PCR assay. For the multiplex PCR, a mixture combining 60 forward primers for TCR Vbeta segments and 13 reverse primers for TCR Jbeta segments was used. The CDR3 region of rearranged TCR beta genes was amplified from genomic DNA with a multiplex PCR assay. Amplified TCR beta libraries were sequenced as 87-base-pair reads on the Illumina HiSeq System. Per the original workflow: A later analysis tallied tens of millions of unique TCR beta chains across the approximately 670 repertoires, and 10 million to 11 million of those chains were shared by two or more donors. A nearest-neighbor algorithm error-corrected the raw reads and collapsed the reads into unique sequences, merging closely related sequences to remove PCR and sequencing errors. CDR3 sequences were aligned to IMGT reference sequences to assign V, D and J gene segments. Each retained sequence needed at least a six-nucleotide match to both a V gene segment and a J gene segment. A rearrangement counted as productive if the CDR3 had no stop codons and remained in frame with V and J, and every other rearrangement counted as non-productive. Following IMGT convention, CDR3 was defined as the stretch from the second conserved V-encoded cysteine to the conserved J-encoded phenylalanine. Sequences without an unambiguous match to a single V gene segment were excluded from the earlier analysis of about 600 of the donors. An earlier analysis of fewer than 750 of the donors classified V segments as functional when productive rearrangements were above 56.7% and as segregating when the standard deviation between donors was above 5%. To diagnose cytomegalovirus status from the catalog of TCR beta chain sequences, a statistical classification framework was built. V and J gene assignment, in a later analysis, came from comparing TCR nucleotide sequences with IMGT/GENE-DB human TR gene sequences. In a later analysis, CDR3 sequences and most-parsimonious VDJ recombination scenarios were assigned using the TCRdist pipeline. A later analysis defined each TCR beta chain by its CDR3 amino acid sequence plus V-gene family, and excluded reads lacking a unique V-gene family. In a later analysis, 450 to 600 highly shared, low-generation-probability nucleotide sequences were removed to address suspected cross-contamination and a sequencing artifact. A later analysis calculated a clonal expansion index for each public chain from normalized within-repertoire ranks of inferred template counts. In a later analysis, generation probabilities were computed using a VDJ recombination model fitted to out-of-frame rearrangements, and the results were checked against IGoR. In a later analysis, TCR-TCR, TCR-HLA and TCR-CMV co-occurrence was scored with hypergeometric tests, and a repertoire-size bias correction was applied to TCR pairs. False discovery rates were estimated in a later analysis by permuting HLA or CMV assignments 20 times. In a later analysis, co-occurring TCRs were grouped using DBSCAN, and TCRdist sequence similarity was added for clustering within HLA-allele-positive subsets. Repertoires with fewer than 30,000 or more than 120,000 public chains, plus five repertoires with anomalous nucleotide sharing, were excluded from co-occurrence clustering. Held by TCRdb, this immuneACCESS table contains in-frame sequences only and omits some clones. Under half of the omission traces to an unresolved V gene where checked; the cause of the rest is unknown. For V, J and clone size, that table is used; D and trimming come from the DNA. The sample table records approximately 120,000 clones; about 76% of these occur just once. Roughly 2% of the sample goes to the ten largest clones.

On this clone: What this receptor recognizes is not known. No clone much larger than this one lies a single base away; base qualities are absent.

The receptor comes from a woman under 40 in good health and CMV-seronegative. The chain is encoded by TRBV28 joined to TRBJ2-1; 11 central bases correspond to TRBD2. Sample: PBMCs. In nucleotide form, the sequence is TGTGCCAGCCTGACTAGCGGGAAGCCGGTGGACAATGAGCAGTTCTTC. The translation is CASLTSGKPVDNEQFF.